Shown below are 5 T cell receptor beta chains from a single sample sequenced in a study of identical twins. One entry per CDR3 protein results from TCRdb running MiXCR on the 5' RACE reads. The sample records 520,000 or so distinct CDR3 sequences, about 20% being singletons. These data also featured in a second study, about T cells expressing NK-cell markers.

Material for sequencing was CD4+ T cells sorted from blood. The receptors derive from a woman between 18 and 30 years old in good health.

This clonotype was seen ten or more times. This chain joins TRBV12-3 or TRBV12-4 and TRBJ1-2, with a possible D match to TRBD1 (5 bases). The CDR3 has 13 residues. V dropped 6 bases and J dropped 9 bases, with 17 bases sitting between them. The CDR3 is CASSPDSQARYTF. DNA for the CDR3: TGTGCCAGCAGCCCCGACAGCCAAGCCCGCTACACCTTC.

The V call is TRBV18, the J call TRBJ2-1; D call uncertain. The V and J ends lost 5 bases and 5 bases respectively, with 10 bases between them. Germline V gene data show CDR1 as KGHSH and CDR2 as LQKENI. This CDR3 spans 13 amino acids. The DNA for the CDR3 is TGTGCCAGCTCAACCGGTACTGACAATGAGCAGTTCTTC. Its protein product is CASSTGTDNEQFF.

This clonotype was observed a handful of times. The chain uses TRBV5-1 and TRBJ2-7; TRBD1 or TRBD2 may be the D gene (5 bases each). The CDR3 runs 15 residues. The V gene's germline CDR1 is SGHRS and CDR2 YFSETQ. Trimming shortened V by 4 bases and J by 2 bases, and 16 bases separated the two germline ends. CDR3 in DNA: TGCGCCAGCAGCCGGGGACGGCTCAAGCCCTACGAGCAGTACTTC. It translates to CASSRGRLKPYEQYF.

A few counts support this clonotype. The gene calls are TRBV9 and TRBJ2-5; TRBD2 matches 9 bases. Losses at the gene ends were 0 bases for V and 5 bases for J; bases not matched to a gene: 5. The germline gives CDR1 SGDLS, CDR2 YYNGEE. The CDR3 has 15 residues. The CDR3 sequence: CASSVGSGGDETQYF. CDR3 bases: TGTGCCAGCAGCGTAGGTAGCGGGGGTGATGAGACCCAGTACTTC. The full variable domain, with the rest looked up from reference TRBV9 and TRBJ2-5, is DSGVTQTPKHLITATGQRVTLRCSPRSGDLSVYWYQQSLDQGLQFLIQYYNGEERAKGNILERFSAQQFPDLHSELNLSSLELGDSALYFCASSVGSGGDETQYFGPGTRLLVL.

The CDR3 DNA is TGTGCCAGCAGTTCGGGGGACAGGGGAGGTAATTCACCCCTCCACTTT. This sequence encodes CASSSGDRGGNSPLHF. The chain employs TRBV6-5 and TRBJ1-6; 10 nucleotides line up with TRBD1. The germline V gene encodes CDR1 MNHEY and CDR2 SVGAGI. Germline trimming cut 4 bases from V and 6 bases from J; bases unmatched to any gene: 6. CDR3 size: 16 residues.